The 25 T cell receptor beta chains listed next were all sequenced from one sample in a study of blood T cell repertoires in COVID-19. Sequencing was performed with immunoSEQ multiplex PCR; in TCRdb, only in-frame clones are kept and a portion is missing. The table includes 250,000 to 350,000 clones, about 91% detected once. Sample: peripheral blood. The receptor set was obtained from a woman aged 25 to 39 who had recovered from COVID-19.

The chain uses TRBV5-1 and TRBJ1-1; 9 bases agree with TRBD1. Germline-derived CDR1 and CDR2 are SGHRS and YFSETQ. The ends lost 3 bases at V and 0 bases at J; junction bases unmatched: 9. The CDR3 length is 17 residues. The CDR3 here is CASSSYSGTGMNTEAFF. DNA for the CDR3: TGCGCCAGCAGCTCTTACTCCGGGACAGGGATGAACACTGAAGCTTTCTTT.

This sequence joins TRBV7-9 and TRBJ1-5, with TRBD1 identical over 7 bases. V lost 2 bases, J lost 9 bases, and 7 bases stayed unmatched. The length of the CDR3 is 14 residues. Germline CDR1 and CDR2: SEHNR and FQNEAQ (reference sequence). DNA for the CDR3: TGTGCCAGCAGCTTAAAGGGGGCCCCTTGGCCCCAGCATTTT. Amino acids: CASSLKGAPWPQHF.

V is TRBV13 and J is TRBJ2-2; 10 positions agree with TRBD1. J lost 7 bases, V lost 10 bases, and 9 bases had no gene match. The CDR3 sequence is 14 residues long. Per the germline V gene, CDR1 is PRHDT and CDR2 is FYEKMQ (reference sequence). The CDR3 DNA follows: TGTGCCACCAAAGACAGGGGGCGAAACGGGGAGCTGTTTTTT. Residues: CATKDRGRNGELFF.

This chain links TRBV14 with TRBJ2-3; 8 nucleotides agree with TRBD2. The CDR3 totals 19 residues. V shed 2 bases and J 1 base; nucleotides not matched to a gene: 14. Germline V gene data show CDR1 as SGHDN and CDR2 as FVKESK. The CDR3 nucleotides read TGTGCCAGCAGCCAACACCACAGGACTAGCCGAGGTCGCACAGATACGCAGTATTTT. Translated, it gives CASSQHHRTSRGRTDTQYF.

This chain's CDR3 is CASSLWGGYSGNTIYF. CDR3 nucleotides: TGTGCCAGCAGCTTATGGGGAGGATACTCGGGAAACACCATATATTTT. V and J are TRBV5-6 and TRBJ1-3; D unresolved. Germline V gene sequence: CDR1 SGHDT, CDR2 YYEEEE. The CDR3 totals 16 residues. Trimming pared 2 bases from V and 4 bases from J, leaving 16 bases between.

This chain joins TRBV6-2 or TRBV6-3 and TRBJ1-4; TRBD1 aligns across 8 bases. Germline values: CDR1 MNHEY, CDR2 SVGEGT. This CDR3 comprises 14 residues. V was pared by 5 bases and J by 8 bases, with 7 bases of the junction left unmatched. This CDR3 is CASSPGGSGEKLFF. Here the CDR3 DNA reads TGTGCCAGCAGTCCAGGGGGCTCTGGGGAAAAACTGTTTTTT.

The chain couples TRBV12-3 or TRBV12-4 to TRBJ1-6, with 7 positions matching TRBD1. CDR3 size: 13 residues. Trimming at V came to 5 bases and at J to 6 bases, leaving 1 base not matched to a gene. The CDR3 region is CASSDRVNSPLHF. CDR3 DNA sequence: TGTGCCAGCAGTGACAGGGTTAATTCACCCCTCCACTTT.

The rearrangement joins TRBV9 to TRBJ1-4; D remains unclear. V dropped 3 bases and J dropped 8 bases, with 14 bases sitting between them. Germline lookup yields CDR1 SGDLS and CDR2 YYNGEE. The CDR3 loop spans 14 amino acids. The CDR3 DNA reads TGTGCCAGCAGCGCTCGGTTATACGGGGAAAAACTGTTTTTT. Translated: CASSARLYGEKLFF. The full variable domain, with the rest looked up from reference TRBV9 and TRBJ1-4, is DSGVTQTPKHLITATGQRVTLRCSPRSGDLSVYWYQQSLDQGLQFLIQYYNGEERAKGNILERFSAQQFPDLHSELNLSSLELGDSALYFCASSARLYGEKLFFGSGTQLSVL.

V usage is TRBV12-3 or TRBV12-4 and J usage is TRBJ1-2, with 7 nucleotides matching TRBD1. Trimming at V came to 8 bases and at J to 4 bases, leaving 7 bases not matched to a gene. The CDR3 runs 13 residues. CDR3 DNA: TGTGCCAGCTCTAGGGGGCTATTCTATGGCTACACCTTC. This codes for CASSRGLFYGYTF.

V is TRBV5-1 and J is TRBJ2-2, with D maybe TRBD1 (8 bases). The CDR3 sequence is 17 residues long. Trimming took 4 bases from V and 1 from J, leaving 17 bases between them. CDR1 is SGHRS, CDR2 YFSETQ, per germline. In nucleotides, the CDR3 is TGCGCCAGCAGCCTCCGGACAGGGAGGGTGAACACCGGGGAGCTGTTTTTT. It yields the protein CASSLRTGRVNTGELFF.

For the CDR3, the DNA is TGCGCCAGCAGCCCACTGCCGGGACAGGGGGAATTCCGCCTTAGTGGAGCTTTCTTT. Residues: CASSPLPGQGEFRLSGAFF. The rearrangement links TRBV5-1 to TRBJ1-1; 11 nucleotides agree with TRBD1. Germline V CDR1 and CDR2: SGHRS, YFSETQ. The CDR3 runs to 19 residues. The junction had 24 bases not matched to a gene; V was cut back by 4 bases and J by 10 bases.

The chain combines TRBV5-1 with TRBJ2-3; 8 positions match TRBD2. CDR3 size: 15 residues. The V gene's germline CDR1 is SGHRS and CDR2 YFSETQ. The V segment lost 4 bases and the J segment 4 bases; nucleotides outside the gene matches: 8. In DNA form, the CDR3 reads TGCGCCAGCAGCGACACCGGGACTAGATCAGATACGCAGTATTTT. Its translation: CASSDTGTRSDTQYF. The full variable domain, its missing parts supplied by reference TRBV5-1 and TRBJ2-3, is KAGVTQTPRYLIKTRGQQVTLSCSPISGHRSVSWYQQTPGQGLQFLFEYFSETQRNKGNFPGRFSGRQFSNSRSEMNVSTLELGDSALYLCASSDTGTRSDTQYFGPGTRLTVL.

The CDR3 coding sequence is TGTGCCAGAAGCAATTGGGGCTACTACACCTTC. This translates into CARSNWGYYTF. The V and J genes are TRBV5-3 and TRBJ1-2; D might be TRBD1 (5 bases). TRBV5-3 is designated an ORF whose function remains uncertain. Trimming removed 4 bases from V and 10 bases from J, with 11 bases in between. The CDR3 is 11 residues long.

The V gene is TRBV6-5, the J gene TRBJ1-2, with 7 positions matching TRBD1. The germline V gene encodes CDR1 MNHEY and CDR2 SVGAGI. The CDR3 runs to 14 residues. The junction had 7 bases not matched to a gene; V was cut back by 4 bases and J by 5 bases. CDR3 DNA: TGTGCCAGCAGTTCGGTAGGGACAGCTTATGGCTACACCTTC. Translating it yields CASSSVGTAYGYTF.

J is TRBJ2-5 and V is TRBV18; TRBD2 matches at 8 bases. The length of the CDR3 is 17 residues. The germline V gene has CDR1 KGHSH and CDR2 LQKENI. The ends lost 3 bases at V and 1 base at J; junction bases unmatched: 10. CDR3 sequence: CASSPPAGAISQETQYF. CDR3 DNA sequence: TGTGCCAGCTCACCTCCAGCGGGGGCGATATCCCAAGAGACCCAGTACTTC.

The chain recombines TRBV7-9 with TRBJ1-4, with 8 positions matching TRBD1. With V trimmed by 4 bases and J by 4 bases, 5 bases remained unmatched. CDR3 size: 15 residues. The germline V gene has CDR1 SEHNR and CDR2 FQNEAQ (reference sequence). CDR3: CASSSGQGINEKLFF. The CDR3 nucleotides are TGTGCCAGCAGCTCTGGACAGGGAATTAATGAAAAACTGTTTTTT.

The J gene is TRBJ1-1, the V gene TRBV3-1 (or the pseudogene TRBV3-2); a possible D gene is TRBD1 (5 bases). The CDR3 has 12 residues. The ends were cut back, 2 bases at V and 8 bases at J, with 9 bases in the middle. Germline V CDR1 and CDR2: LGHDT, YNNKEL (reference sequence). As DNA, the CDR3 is TGTGCCAGCAGCCAACTCCAGGGCGAAGCTTTCTTT. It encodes CASSQLQGEAFF.

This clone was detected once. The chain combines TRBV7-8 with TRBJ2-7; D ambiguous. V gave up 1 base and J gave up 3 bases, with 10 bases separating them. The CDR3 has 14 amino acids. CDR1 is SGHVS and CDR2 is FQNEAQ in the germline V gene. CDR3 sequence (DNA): TGTGCCAGCAGCTTAGAAGGAGCTTACTACGAGCAGTACTTC. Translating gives CASSLEGAYYEQYF.

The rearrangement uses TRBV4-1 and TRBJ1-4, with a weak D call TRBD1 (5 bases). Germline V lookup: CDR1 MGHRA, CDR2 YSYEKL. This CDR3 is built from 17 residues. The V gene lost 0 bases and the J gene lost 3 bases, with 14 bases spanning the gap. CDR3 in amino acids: CASSQDVGGSANEKLFF. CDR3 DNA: TGCGCCAGCAGCCAAGATGTCGGGGGTAGTGCTAATGAAAAACTGTTTTTT.

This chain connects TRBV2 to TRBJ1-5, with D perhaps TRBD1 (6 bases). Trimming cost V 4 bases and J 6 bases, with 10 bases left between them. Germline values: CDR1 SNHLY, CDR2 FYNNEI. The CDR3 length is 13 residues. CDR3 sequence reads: CASSVQGPQPQHF. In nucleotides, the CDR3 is TGTGCCAGCAGTGTTCAGGGGCCTCAGCCCCAGCATTTT. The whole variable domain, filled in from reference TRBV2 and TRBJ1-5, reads EPEVTQTPSHQVTQMGQEVILRCVPISNHLYFYWYRQILGQKVEFLVSFYNNEISEKSEIFDDQFSVERPDGSNFTLKIRSTKLEDSAMYFCASSVQGPQPQHFGDGTRLSIL.

CDR3 residues: CAWGRGPNLNEQFF. The CDR3 DNA is TGTGCCTGGGGGAGGGGCCCCAACCTTAATGAGCAGTTCTTC. V and J are TRBV30 and TRBJ2-1; 7 bases match TRBD2. This CDR3 has 14 residues. V trimming: 5 bases; J trimming: 7 bases; junction bases outside the gene matches: 11. The V gene's germline CDR1 is GTSNPN and CDR2 SVGIG (reference sequence).

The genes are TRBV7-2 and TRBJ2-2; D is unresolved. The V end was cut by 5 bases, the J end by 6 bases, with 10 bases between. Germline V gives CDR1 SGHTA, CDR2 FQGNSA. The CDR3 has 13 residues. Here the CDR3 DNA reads TGTGCCAGCAGCCGAATAGACTCCGGGGAGCTGTTTTTT. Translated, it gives CASSRIDSGELFF.

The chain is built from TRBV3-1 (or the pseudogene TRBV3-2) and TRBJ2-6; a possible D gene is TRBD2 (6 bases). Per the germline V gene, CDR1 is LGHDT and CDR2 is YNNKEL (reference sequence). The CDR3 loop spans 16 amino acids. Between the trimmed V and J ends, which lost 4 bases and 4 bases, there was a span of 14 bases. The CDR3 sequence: CASSRRGDFGANVLTF. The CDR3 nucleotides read TGTGCCAGCAGCCGTAGAGGGGACTTCGGGGCCAACGTCCTGACTTTC.

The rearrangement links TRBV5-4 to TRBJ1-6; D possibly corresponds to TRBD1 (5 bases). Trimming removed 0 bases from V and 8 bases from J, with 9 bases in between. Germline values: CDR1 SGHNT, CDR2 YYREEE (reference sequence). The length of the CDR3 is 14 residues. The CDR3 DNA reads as TGTGCCAGCAGCTTGGCCGGGGGTGATTCACCCCTCCACTTT. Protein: CASSLAGGDSPLHF. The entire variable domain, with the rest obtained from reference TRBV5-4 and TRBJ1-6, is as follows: ETGVTQSPTHLIKTRGQQVTLRCSSQSGHNTVSWYQQALGQGPQFIFQYYREEENGRGNFPPRFSGLQFPNYSSELNVNALELDDSALYLCASSLAGGDSPLHFGNGTRLTVT.

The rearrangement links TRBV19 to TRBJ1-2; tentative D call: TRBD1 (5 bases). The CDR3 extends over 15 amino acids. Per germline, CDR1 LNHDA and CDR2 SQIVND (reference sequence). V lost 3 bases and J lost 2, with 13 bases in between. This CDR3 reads CASSMSAGINYGYTF. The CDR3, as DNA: TGTGCCAGTAGTATGTCGGCAGGGATAAACTATGGCTACACCTTC.